This T cell receptor beta chain was captured in a study of T cell responses to AZD1222 COVID-19 vaccine. CDR1 is SGHDN, CDR2 FVKESK, per germline. V lost 4 bases, J lost 5 bases, and 8 bases lay in between. This CDR3 is 12 amino acids long. Profiling relied on immunoSEQ multiplex PCR, and the TCRdb table lists in-frame clones only, not all of them. Seen here are about 120,000 clones, around 92% observed once, and the top ten hold about 14%. To note about this clone: Its antigen is not known.

General observations from the study: Unmutated variant regions are reportedly the target of nearly half of TCRs that are spike-specific.

The chain couples TRBV14 to TRBJ1-1; D is unresolved. The sequence derives from an adult in good health. Sequencing used peripheral blood, obtained on day 0 of AZD1222 vaccination. CDR3 residues: CASSLLRTEAFF. CDR3 coding DNA: TGTGCCAGCAGCCTTTTACGTACTGAAGCTTTCTTT.